Listed here are 10 T cell receptor beta chains from one sample, sequenced in a study of glioma-infiltrating T cells after dendritic cell vaccination. The assay was immunoSEQ multiplex PCR, and TCRdb's table has in-frame clones only and misses some. The table records about 96,000 clones, around three quarters of them present only once. The specimen was blood, collected before dendritic cell vaccination. These receptors originate from a human donor with glioblastoma.

The V call is TRBV6-6, the J call TRBJ2-7; D is unclear. Looked up from germline, CDR1 is MNHNY and CDR2 is SVGAGI (reference sequence). The length of the CDR3 is 15 residues. V was cut by 2 bases and J by 5 bases, with 16 bases left in between. CDR3 nucleotide sequence: TGTGCCAGCAGTTACGAACACCCCTTTGGAGACGAGCAGTACTTC. Its translation is CASSYEHPFGDEQYF.

The rearrangement links TRBV30 to TRBJ2-3; no definite D call. The germline CDR1 and CDR2 sequences are GTSNPN and SVGIG (reference sequence). The V end lost 4 bases, the J end lost 4 bases, and 9 bases lay between the germline ends. The CDR3 is 12 amino acids. CDR3 loop: CAWTGQADTQYF. The CDR3 coding sequence is TGTGCCTGGACCGGTCAGGCAGATACGCAGTATTTT.

V usage is TRBV27 and J usage is TRBJ2-5, with D possibly being TRBD1 (6 bases). The J call may be wrong; the DNA end is better matched by TRBJ2-7. From germline, CDR1 is MNHEY and CDR2 SMNVEV (reference sequence). The CDR3 consists of 13 residues. The CDR3 protein is CASRTGQNYEQYF. In DNA form, the CDR3 reads TGTGCCAGCCGAACCGGACAGAACTACGAGCAGTACTTC.

The chain has TRBV29-1 and TRBJ1-1; 8 bases match TRBD1. The germline CDR1 and CDR2 sequences are SQVTM and ANQGSEA. The V segment lost 5 bases and the J segment 4 bases; nucleotides outside the gene matches: 3. The CDR3 has 12 residues. CDR3 DNA: TGCAGCGTTCAGACAGGGGCCACTGAAGCTTTCTTT. Protein: CSVQTGATEAFF.

The gene calls are TRBV5-1 and TRBJ2-7; 7 bases match TRBD2. The germline CDR1 and CDR2 sequences are SGHRS and YFSETQ. V dropped 3 bases and J dropped 5; count of bases not matched to a gene: 8. The CDR3 spans 14 residues. The CDR3 DNA reads TGCGCCAGCAGCTCGGACACCGGACTAGACGAGCAGTACTTC. It is translated as CASSSDTGLDEQYF.

The V gene is TRBV5-4, the J gene TRBJ2-7; 7 bases agree with TRBD1. The CDR3 contains 14 residues. The germline CDR1 and CDR2 sequences are SGHNT and YYREEE (reference sequence). V gave up 4 bases and J gave up 2 bases; unmatched junction bases: 6. This CDR3 reads CASSLWDSTYEQYF. The CDR3 bases are TGTGCCAGCAGCCTGTGGGACAGTACCTACGAGCAGTACTTC.

The chain combines TRBV19 with TRBJ1-5, with 11 bases fitting TRBD1. The CDR3 extends over 18 amino acids. V shed 5 bases and J 0 bases; nucleotides not matched to a gene: 9. Germline-derived CDR1 and CDR2 are LNHDA and SQIVND (reference sequence). CDR3 sequence: CASSPLGTGGYSNQPQHF. The CDR3 DNA sequence: TGTGCCAGTAGTCCGTTGGGGACAGGGGGATATAGCAATCAGCCCCAGCATTTT.

The chain is built from TRBV7-4 and TRBJ2-1; 9 nucleotides match TRBD1. The CDR3 totals 17 residues. CDR1 SGHVT and CDR2 SQSDAQ come from the germline V gene. With 0 bases clipped from V and 1 base from J, the junction kept 4 bases outside the gene matches. Here the CDR3 reads CASSLADRGGSYNEQFF. DNA for the CDR3: TGTGCCAGCAGCTTAGCGGACAGGGGTGGGTCCTACAATGAGCAGTTCTTC.

The gene calls are TRBV9 and TRBJ1-2, with 9 positions matching TRBD1. Germline CDR1 and CDR2: SGDLS and YYNGEE. CDR3 length: 16 residues. Unmatched junction bases numbered 6, after V lost 0 bases and J lost 3 bases. The CDR3 region has the DNA TGTGCCAGCAGCGTAGGTGGCAGGACAGGGGACTATGGCTACACCTTC. This codes for CASSVGGRTGDYGYTF.

The chain couples TRBV18 to TRBJ2-3; D unresolved. The CDR3 contains 14 residues. Trimming left V 8 bases short and J 0 bases short, with 12 bases between. Germline V gene data show CDR1 as KGHSH and CDR2 as LQKENI. CDR3 in amino acids: CASLPDLSTDTQYF. CDR3 DNA sequence: TGTGCCAGCCTACCTGACTTAAGCACAGATACGCAGTATTTT.